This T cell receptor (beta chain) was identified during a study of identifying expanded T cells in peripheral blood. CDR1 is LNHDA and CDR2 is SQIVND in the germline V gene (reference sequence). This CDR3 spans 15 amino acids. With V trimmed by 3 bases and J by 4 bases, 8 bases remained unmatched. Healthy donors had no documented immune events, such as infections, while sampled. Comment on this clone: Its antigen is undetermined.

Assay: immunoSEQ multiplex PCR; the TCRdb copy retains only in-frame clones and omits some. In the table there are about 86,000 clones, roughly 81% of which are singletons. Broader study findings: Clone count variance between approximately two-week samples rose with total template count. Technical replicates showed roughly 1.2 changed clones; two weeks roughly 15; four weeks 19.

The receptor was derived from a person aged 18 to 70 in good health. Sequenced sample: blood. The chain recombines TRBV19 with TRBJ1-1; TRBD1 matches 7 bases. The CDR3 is CASSMKGQGVTEAFF. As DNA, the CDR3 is TGTGCCAGTAGTATGAAAGGCCAGGGGGTCACTGAAGCTTTCTTT.